This is a list of T cell receptor beta chains from one sample in a study of blood T cell repertoires in COVID-19. The assay was immunoSEQ multiplex PCR, and TCRdb's table has in-frame clones only and misses some. The sample gives over 150,000 clones, around 81% of which show up once; 7.5% to 10% is in the top ten. Sequenced material: peripheral blood. These receptor sequences come from an elderly woman with COVID-19, enrolled during active disease. The CDR3 runs from the conserved cysteine through the conserved F or W. D genes are given only for firm matches. Not every row has a clone size; where given, it reads once, few, many or a size class.

TRBV9	TRBJ2-7	-	-	TGTGCCAGCAGCGTAGACCGGGGGGCGCGGGAGCAGTACTTC	CASSVDRGAREQYF
TRBV4-2	TRBJ1-3	-	-	TGTGCCAGCAGCCAAGGCCCAGTCTCTGGAAACACCATATATTTT	CASSQGPVSGNTIYF
TRBV21-1	TRBJ1-5	-	-	TGTGCCAGCAGCAAAGGACAGTACGGTGCAACAATCAGCCCCCAGCATTTT	CASSKGQYGATISPQHF
TRBV9	TRBJ2-2	TRBD2	once	TGTGCCAGCAGCGTAGCGGGGGGGCGGAAAACCGGGGAGCTGTTTTTT	CASSVAGGRKTGELFF
TRBV7-9	TRBJ2-4	-	-	TGTGCCAGCAGCTCCGGAGCCATGGGAAACATTCAGTACTTC	CASSSGAMGNIQYF
TRBV28	TRBJ1-6	-	-	TGTGCCGGCGGGGGGGGGACGGGGAATTCACCCCTCCACTTT	CAGGGGTGNSPLHF
TRBV3-1/TRBV3-2	TRBJ1-1	-	-	TGTGCCAGCAGCCAATCGGGTGGTGACACTGAAGCTTTCTTT	CASSQSGGDTEAFF
TRBV19	TRBJ1-5	TRBD1	-	TGTGCCAGTAGTCTGTTCCCATCCCAGGGGGCTGGCAATCAGCCCCAGCATTTT	CASSLFPSQGAGNQPQHF
TRBV6-1	TRBJ2-5	-	once	TGTGCCAGCAGTGCCTACACAGGTCTTCTGGGTGAGACCCAGTACTTC	CASSAYTGLLGETQYF
TRBV2	TRBJ2-2	TRBD1	-	TGTGCCACCGGACAGGAATACACCGGGGAGCTGTTTTTT	CATGQEYTGELFF